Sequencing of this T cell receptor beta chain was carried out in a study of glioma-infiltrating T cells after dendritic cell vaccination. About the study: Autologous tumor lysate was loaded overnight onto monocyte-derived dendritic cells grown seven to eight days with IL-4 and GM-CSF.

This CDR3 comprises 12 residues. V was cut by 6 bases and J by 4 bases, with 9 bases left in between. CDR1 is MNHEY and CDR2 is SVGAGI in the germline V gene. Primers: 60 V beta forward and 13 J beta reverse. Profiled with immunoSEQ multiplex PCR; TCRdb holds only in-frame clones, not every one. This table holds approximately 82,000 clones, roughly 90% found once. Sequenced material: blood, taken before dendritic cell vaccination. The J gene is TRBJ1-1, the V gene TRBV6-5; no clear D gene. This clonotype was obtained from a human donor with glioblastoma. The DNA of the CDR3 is TGTGCCAGCAGCGCGGAGACCACTGAAGCTTTCTTT. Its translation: CASSAETTEAFF.